This T cell receptor beta chain was documented in a study of blood T cells in healthy people across ages. Study background: About one barcoded beta molecule per two T cells came from capture by template switching. Study results and limitations: Both naive CD4+ cell counts and diversity were greater in long-lived donors than in aged donors.

A J-beta primer mix and a sample-barcoded 5' primer were used in a second PCR of roughly 6 to 12 cycles. Every individual sample yielded 2.5 million or more paired-end reads (each containing CDR3). TCRdb reanalysed the 5' RACE reads using MiXCR and keeps one entry per CDR3 protein. The repertoire holds about 1.4 million distinct CDR3 sequences, almost 60% seen once, with roughly 6.3% in the top ten. There were at least 5.5 micrograms of total RNA extracted from every sample. The table lists this clonotype with a few counts. No antigen is known for it. The clonotype originates from a man aged 18 to 30 in good health. The sequenced material came from blood.

The CDR3 DNA is TGCAGTGCTGGTACTCCAGCAGATACGCAGTATTTT. It yields the protein CSAGTPADTQYF. The chain links TRBV20-1 to TRBJ2-3; no firm D call. This CDR3 is 12 amino acids long. The V end was cut by 5 bases, the J end by 4 bases, with 10 bases between. In germline, CDR1 is DFQATT, CDR2 SNEGSKA (reference sequence).